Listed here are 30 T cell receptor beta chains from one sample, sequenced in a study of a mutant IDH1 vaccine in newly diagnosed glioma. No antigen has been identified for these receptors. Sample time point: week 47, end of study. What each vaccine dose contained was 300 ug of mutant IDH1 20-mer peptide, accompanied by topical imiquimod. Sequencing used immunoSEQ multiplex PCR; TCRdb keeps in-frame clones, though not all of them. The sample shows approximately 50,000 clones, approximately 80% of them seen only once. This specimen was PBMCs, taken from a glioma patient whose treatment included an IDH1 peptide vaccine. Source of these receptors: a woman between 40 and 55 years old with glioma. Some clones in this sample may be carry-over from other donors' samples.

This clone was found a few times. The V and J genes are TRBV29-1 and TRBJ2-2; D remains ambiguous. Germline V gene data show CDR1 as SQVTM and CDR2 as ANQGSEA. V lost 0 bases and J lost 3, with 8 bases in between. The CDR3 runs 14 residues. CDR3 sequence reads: CSVEDAQYTGELFF. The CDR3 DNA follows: TGCAGCGTTGAAGATGCCCAATACACCGGGGAGCTGTTTTTT.

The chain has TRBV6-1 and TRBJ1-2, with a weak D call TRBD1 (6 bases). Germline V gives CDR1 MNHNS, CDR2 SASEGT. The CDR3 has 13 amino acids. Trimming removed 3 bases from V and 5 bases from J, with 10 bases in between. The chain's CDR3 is CASSDRGPYGYTF. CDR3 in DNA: TGTGCCAGCAGTGACAGGGGCCCGTATGGCTACACCTTC.

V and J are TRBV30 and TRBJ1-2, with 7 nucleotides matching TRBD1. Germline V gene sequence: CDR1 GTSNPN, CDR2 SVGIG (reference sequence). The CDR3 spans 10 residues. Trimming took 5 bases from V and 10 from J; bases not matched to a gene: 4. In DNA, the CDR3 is TGTGCCTGGTCCAGGGGGAACTACACCTTC. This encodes CAWSRGNYTF.

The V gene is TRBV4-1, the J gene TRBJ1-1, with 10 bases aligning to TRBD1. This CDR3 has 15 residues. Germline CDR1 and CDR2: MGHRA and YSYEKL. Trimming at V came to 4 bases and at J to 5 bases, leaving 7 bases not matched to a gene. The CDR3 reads CASSRPGTGETEAFF. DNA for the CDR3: TGCGCCAGCAGCCGTCCCGGGACAGGGGAGACTGAAGCTTTCTTT.

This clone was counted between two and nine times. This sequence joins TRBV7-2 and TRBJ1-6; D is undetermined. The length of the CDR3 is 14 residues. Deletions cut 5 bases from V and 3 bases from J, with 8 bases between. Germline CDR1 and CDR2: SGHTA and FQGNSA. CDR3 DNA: TGTGCCAGCAGCCCTTTGAGCTATAATTCACCCCTCCACTTT. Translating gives CASSPLSYNSPLHF.

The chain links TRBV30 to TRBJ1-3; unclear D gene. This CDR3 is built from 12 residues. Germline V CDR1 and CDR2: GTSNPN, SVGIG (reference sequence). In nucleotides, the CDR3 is TGTGCTACCCGGCCCGATGGAAACACCATATATTTT. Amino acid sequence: CATRPDGNTIYF.

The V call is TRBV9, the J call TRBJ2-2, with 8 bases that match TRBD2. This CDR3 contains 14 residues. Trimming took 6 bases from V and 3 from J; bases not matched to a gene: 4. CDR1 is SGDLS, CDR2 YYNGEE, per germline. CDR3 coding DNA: TGTGCCAGCAACACGGGGGGGTACACCGGGGAGCTGTTTTTT. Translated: CASNTGGYTGELFF.

CDR3 nucleotide sequence: TGTGCCAGCACGGCAGGGGCCCCCTACGAGCAGTACTTC. Its translation: CASTAGAPYEQYF. J is TRBJ2-7 and V is TRBV2; D possibly corresponds to TRBD1 (6 bases). The CDR3 is 13 residues long. The germline CDR1 and CDR2 sequences are SNHLY and FYNNEI. V lost 7 bases and J lost 2, with 12 bases in between.

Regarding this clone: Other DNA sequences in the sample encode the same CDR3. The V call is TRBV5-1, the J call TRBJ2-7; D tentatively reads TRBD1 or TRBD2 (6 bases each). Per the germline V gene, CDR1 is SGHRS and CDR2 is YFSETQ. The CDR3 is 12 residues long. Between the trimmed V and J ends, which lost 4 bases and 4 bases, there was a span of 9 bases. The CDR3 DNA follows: TGCGCCAGCAGCGGAGGGGGGTACGAGCAGTACTTC. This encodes CASSGGGYEQYF.

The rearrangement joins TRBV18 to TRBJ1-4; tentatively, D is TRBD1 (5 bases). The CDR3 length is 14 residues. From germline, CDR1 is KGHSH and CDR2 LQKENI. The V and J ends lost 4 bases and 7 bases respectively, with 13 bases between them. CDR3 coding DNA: TGTGCCAGCTCACGGGGGAGGGAGAGTGAAAAACTGTTTTTT. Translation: CASSRGRESEKLFF.

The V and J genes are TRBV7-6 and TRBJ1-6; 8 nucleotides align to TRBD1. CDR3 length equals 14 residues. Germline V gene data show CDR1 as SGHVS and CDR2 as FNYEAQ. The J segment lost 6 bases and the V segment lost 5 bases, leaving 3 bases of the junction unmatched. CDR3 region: CASSRDRSNSPLHF. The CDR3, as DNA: TGTGCCAGCAGCCGGGACAGGAGTAATTCACCCCTCCACTTT.

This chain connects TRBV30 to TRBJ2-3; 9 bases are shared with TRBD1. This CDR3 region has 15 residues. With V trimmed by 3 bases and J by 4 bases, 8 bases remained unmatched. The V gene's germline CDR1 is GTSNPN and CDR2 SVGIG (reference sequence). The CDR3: CAWSPGTGSSDTQYF. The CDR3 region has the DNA TGTGCCTGGAGCCCCGGGACAGGGTCTTCAGATACGCAGTATTTT. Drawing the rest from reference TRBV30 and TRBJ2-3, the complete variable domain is SQTIHQWPATLVQPVGSPLSLECTVEGTSNPNLYWYRQAAGRGLQLLFYSVGIGQISSEVPQNLSASRPQDRQFILSSKKLLLSDSGFYLCAWSPGTGSSDTQYFGPGTRLTVL.

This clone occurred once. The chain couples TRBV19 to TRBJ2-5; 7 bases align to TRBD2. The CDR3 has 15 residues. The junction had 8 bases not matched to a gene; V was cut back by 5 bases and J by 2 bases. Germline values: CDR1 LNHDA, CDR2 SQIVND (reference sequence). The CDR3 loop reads CASSARTRKQETQYF. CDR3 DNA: TGTGCCAGTAGTGCTCGGACTAGAAAACAAGAGACCCAGTACTTC. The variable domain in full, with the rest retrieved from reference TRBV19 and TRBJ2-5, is DGGITQSPKYLFRKEGQNVTLSCEQNLNHDAMYWYRQDPGQGLRLIYYSQIVNDFQKGDIAEGYSVSREKKESFPLTVTSAQKNPTAFYLCASSARTRKQETQYFGPGTRLLVL.

CDR3 sequence: CAWRWPWKHGNTEAFF. As DNA, the CDR3 is TGTGCCTGGAGATGGCCTTGGAAGCACGGGAACACTGAAGCTTTCTTT. The chain is built from TRBV30 and TRBJ1-1; D uncertain. CDR1 and CDR2 (germline): GTSNPN, SVGIG (reference sequence). Trimming removed 3 bases at V and 1 base at J, with 18 bases between. The CDR3 contains 16 residues.

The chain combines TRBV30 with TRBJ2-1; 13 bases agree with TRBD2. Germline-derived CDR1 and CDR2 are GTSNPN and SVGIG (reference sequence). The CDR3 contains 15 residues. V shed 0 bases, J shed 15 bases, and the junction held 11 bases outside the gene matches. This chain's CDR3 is CAWSVGGTSGMPGFF. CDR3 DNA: TGTGCCTGGAGTGTCGGAGGGACTAGCGGGATGCCCGGGTTCTTC.

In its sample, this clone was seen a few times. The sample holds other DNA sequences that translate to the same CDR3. Here the CDR3 DNA reads TGTGCCTGGAGTGCAGACTCCAATCAGCCCCAGCATTTT. Encoded protein: CAWSADSNQPQHF. The gene calls are TRBV30 and TRBJ1-5; D remains ambiguous. Trimming removed 1 base from V and 3 bases from J, with 7 bases in between. The CDR3 has 13 amino acids. Germline V CDR1 and CDR2: GTSNPN, SVGIG (reference sequence). Looking up the rest from reference TRBV30 and TRBJ1-5 gives the full variable domain: SQTIHQWPATLVQPVGSPLSLECTVEGTSNPNLYWYRQAAGRGLQLLFYSVGIGQISSEVPQNLSASRPQDRQFILSSKKLLLSDSGFYLCAWSADSNQPQHFGDGTRLSIL.

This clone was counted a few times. The chain's CDR3 is CASRLSGNANTGELFF. The CDR3 DNA sequence: TGTGCCAGCAGACTCTCAGGAAACGCGAACACCGGGGAGCTGTTTTTT. The chain links TRBV6-6 to TRBJ2-2; D ambiguous. The V end lost 6 bases, the J end lost 0 bases, and 14 bases lay between the germline ends. Germline V gene data show CDR1 as MNHNY and CDR2 as SVGAGI (reference sequence). This CDR3 is 16 amino acids long.

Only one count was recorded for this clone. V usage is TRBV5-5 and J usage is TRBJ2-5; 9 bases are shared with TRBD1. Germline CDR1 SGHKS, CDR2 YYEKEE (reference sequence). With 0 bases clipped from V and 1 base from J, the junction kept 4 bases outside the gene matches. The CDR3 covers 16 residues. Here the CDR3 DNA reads TGTGCCAGCAGCTTGGAAGGACAGGGGACCCAAGAGACCCAGTACTTC. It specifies CASSLEGQGTQETQYF.

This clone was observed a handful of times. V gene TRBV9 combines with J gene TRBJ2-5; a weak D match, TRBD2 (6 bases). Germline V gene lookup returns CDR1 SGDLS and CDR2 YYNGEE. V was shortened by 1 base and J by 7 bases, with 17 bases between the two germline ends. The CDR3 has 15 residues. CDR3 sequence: CASSVLALDPGTQYF. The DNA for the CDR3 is TGTGCCAGCAGCGTACTAGCGCTAGACCCAGGGACCCAGTACTTC.

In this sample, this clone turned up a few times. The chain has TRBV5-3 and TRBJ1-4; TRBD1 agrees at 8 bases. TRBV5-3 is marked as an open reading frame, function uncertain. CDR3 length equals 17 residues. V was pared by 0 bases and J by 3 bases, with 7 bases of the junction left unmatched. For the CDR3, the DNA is TGTGCCAGAAGCTTGGGCGGGACAGGTGAGGCTAATGAAAAACTGTTTTTT. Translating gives CARSLGGTGEANEKLFF.

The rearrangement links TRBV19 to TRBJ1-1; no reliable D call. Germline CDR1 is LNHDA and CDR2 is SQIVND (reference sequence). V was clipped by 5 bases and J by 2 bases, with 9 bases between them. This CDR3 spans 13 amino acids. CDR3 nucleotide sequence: TGTGCCAGTAGTGACTTGAAAAACACTGAAGCTTTCTTT. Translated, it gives CASSDLKNTEAFF.

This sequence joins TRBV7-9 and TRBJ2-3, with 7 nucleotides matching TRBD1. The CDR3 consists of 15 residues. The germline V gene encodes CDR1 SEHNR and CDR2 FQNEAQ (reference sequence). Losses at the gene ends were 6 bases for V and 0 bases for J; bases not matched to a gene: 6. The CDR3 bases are TGTGCCAGCAGACACCCGACAGGGAGCACAGATACGCAGTATTTT. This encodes CASRHPTGSTDTQYF.

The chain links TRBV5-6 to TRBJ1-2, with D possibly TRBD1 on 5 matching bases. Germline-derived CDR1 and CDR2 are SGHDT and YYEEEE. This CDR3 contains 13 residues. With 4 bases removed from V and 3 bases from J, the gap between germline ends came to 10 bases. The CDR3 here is CASSPGGDYGYTF. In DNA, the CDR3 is TGTGCCAGCAGCCCTGGAGGGGACTATGGCTACACCTTC.

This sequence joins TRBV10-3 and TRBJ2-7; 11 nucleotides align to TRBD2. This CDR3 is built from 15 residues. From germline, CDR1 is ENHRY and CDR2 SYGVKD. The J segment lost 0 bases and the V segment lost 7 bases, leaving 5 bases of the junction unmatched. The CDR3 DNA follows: TGTGCCATCAAACCGGGACTAGCGGACTCCTACGAGCAGTACTTC. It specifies CAIKPGLADSYEQYF.

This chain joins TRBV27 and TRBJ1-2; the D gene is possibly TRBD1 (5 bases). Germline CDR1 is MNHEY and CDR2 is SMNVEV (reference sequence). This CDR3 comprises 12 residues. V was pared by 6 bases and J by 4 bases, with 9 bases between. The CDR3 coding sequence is TGTGCCAGCAGCCGGGACGCCTATGGCTACACCTTC. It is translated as CASSRDAYGYTF.

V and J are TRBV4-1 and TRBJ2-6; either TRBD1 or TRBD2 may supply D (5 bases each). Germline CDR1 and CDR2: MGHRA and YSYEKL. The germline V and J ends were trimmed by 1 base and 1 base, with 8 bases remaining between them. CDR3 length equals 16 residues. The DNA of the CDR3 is TGCGCCAGCAGCCAAGGGGACCTTTCTGGGGCCAACGTCCTGACTTTC. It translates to CASSQGDLSGANVLTF.

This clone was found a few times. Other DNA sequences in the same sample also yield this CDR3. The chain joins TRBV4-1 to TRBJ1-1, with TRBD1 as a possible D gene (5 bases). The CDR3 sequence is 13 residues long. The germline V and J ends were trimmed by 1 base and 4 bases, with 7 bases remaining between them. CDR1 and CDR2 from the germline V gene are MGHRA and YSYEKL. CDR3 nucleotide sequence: TGCGCCAGCAGCCAAGGGGGACGCACTGAAGCTTTCTTT. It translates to CASSQGGRTEAFF.

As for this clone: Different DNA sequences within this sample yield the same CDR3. The CDR3: CASSLDGYSNQPQHF. As DNA, the CDR3 is TGCGCCAGCAGCTTGGACGGATATAGCAATCAGCCCCAGCATTTT. The rearrangement uses TRBV5-1 and TRBJ1-5; D is undetermined. The germline CDR1 and CDR2 sequences are SGHRS and YFSETQ. The CDR3 runs 15 residues. V shed 0 bases and J shed 0 bases, with 7 bases lying between them.

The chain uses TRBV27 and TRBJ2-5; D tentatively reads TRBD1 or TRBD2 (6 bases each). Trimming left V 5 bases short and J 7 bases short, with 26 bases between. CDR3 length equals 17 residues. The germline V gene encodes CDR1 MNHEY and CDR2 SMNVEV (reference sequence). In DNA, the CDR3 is TGTGCCAGCAGTACAAACAGGGAAGAAGGGGGGTTTGGGACCCAGTACTTC. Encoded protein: CASSTNREEGGFGTQYF.

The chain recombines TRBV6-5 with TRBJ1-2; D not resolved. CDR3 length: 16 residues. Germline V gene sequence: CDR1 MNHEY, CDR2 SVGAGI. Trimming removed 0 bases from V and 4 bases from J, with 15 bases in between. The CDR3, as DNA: TGTGCCAGCAGTTACTCGATGGAAGGTTGGAGCTATGGCTACACCTTC. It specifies CASSYSMEGWSYGYTF.